The clone carrying this TCR beta chain turned up a few times. Antigen: not known. Donors were six healthy women in three monozygous twin pairs. Unmatched junction bases numbered 2, after V lost 1 base and J lost 6 bases. Germline V gene data show CDR1 as DFQATT and CDR2 as SNEGSKA (reference sequence). This CDR3 comprises 15 residues. This sample was taken from a study of identical twins' blood T cells. Findings of the study overall: Twin repertoire similarity may partly reflect shared environment.

Libraries were made from RNA as TCR cDNA, using a modified protocol. Each TCR cDNA library carried sample-specific barcodes on both ends. Each CDR3 protein is one row after TCRdb ran MiXCR on the 5' RACE reads. The sample has around 380,000 distinct CDR3 sequences; 25% to 35% are singletons. The source material was PBMCs. The origin of this receptor is a woman aged 18-50 years in good health. V gene TRBV20-1 combines with J gene TRBJ2-1; 14 nucleotides match TRBD2. The CDR3 nucleotides read TGCAGTGCTAGAGGACTAGCGGGAGGGCCCAATGAGCAGTTCTTC. It yields the protein CSARGLAGGPNEQFF.